The entry below describes one TCR beta chain. Its antigen is still unknown. Base qualities are not at hand, and no much larger clone is one base apart. For CDR1 and CDR2, the germline V gene lists SGHTA and FQGNSA. V is shortened by 1 base, J by 6 bases, and the region joining them spans 13 bases. CDR3 length: 14 amino acids, cysteine to phenylalanine. This entry keeps only the CDR3 DNA: 42 bases, framed from base 1. The data stem from a study of cytomegalovirus exposure and HLA in healthy donors (dated by TCRdb to about 2017). In the study overall: In an earlier analysis of roughly 590 of the donors, approximately 300 Gb of sequence data and roughly 100 million unique TCR beta sequences from 180 million or so T cells were reported. Approximately 300 gigabases of sequencing data and approximately 91 million unique TCR sequences made up an early release that covered roughly 670 HLA-typed donors. Of the 300 to 450 genotyped donors, over 70% fell in the genetic ancestry cluster associated with self-reported Caucasian donors. The aim of the study was to test whether cataloging public T cell receptors could identify signatures of past pathogen exposure. Using immunosequencing, the study profiled T cell repertoires from about 650 subjects and related those repertoires to cytomegalovirus serostatus. Along with the roughly 670-subject first cohort, a separate validation cohort of over 90 different subjects was used. To predict cytomegalovirus infection status, the study brought together high-throughput TCR immunosequencing, statistical association of individual TCRs with disease status, and machine learning. In a later analysis, previously published TCR beta repertoires from some 640 donors were re-analyzed and high-resolution HLA genotyping was added so that TCR occurrence patterns could be studied. In the later analysis, no new phenotypic data were used to find candidate immune exposures; instead, reliance was placed on TCR beta sequences and their occurrence across donors. An earlier analysis of roughly 600 of the donors used high-throughput TCR beta sequencing to judge whether each TCR beta V gene segment behaved as functional or pseudogenic. Donor age, sex, ethnicity and CMV serostatus were compiled together with the repertoire data. In a later genetic analysis, genome-wide SNP genotypes for about three fifths of the 666 donors were used, and that subset was treated as a discovery cohort. All discovery cohort repertoires had been generated using a single sequencing platform. HLA typing covered class I and class II loci at four-digit resolution. Typing coverage varied by locus: about 629-630 donors for A, B, C, DRB1 and DQB1; some 520 for DQA1; around 570 for DPA1; approximately 490 for DPB1. Roughly five DR-DQ haplotypes were handled as single units for association and clustering because linkage in the cohort was strong. On average, around 240,000 unique TCR beta nucleotide sequences were sequenced per donor among 398 genotyped donors of the cohort, with roughly 20% of those sequences being non-productive.

The cohort comprised several hundred healthy bone marrow donors. At the time of sampling, all cohort members were nominally healthy, though unrecorded immune exposures were likely present. The donor was CMV seropositive and belonged to the group of a few hundred seropositive cohort members. Each donor provided a peripheral blood sample, and peripheral blood mononuclear cells were used for TCR beta sequencing. Genomic DNA was extracted from the blood cell samples with the Qiagen DNeasy Blood Extraction Kit. The research as a whole found: Sequencing depth was assumed to be roughly uniform across donors in the presence/absence analyses, though that assumption may not hold. According to a later analysis, TCR association rates differed among HLA loci, with DRB1 alleles showing the most associated TCRs and HLA-C alleles showing the fewest. Some IMGT-functional V segments, including TRBV6-2 and TRBV6-3, could not be told apart with the 87-base-pair reads, so those segments were excluded. Several of the top co-occurrence clusters appeared to be linked to parvovirus B19, influenza, CMV and Epstein-Barr virus, according to a later analysis. Broadly in line with IMGT annotations, most TCR beta V segments showed up in productive rearrangements about 90% or about 30% of the time in an earlier analysis of approximately 600 of the donors. Most CMV-associated TCR beta chains appeared to be HLA-restricted in a later analysis, and the HLA associations seemed to be driven largely by CMV exposure. The classifier was reported to diagnose cytomegalovirus status with high specificity and sensitivity in both the original and validation cohorts. When HLA alleles, especially DR and DQ, strongly co-occurred, TCR associations were difficult to assign to individual alleles. In the study, around 160 TCR beta chains were listed as associated with cytomegalovirus. Because some donors lacked HLA typing at each locus, the association tests relied only on the typed subset. Specific HLA alleles were associated with 16,951 TCR beta sequences at a false discovery rate of 0.05 in a later analysis. A further reported finding was that TCR beta sequences accurately predicted the HLA-A and HLA-B alleles for most subjects in the first cohort. In this cohort, only TCR beta chains were sequenced, and detectable features were limited by the absence of alpha or paired-chain data. The sequencing pipeline was judged likely to have produced a cluster of highly shared sequence variants as a technical artifact. The authors suggested that the approach could potentially be extended to other disease states and immunological phenotypes. Three of the identified cytomegalovirus-associated TCR beta chains were confirmed in vitro to be specific for cytomegalovirus antigens. V-gene and J-gene trimming of TCR beta chains was associated with a missense DCLRE1C variant in a later genetic analysis, and the association was replicated in an independent cohort. In a later analysis, HLA-associated TCR beta chains were found to be more clonally expanded and to have lower generation probabilities than equally common non-associated chains. The earlier analysis of fewer than 750 of the donors excluded 15 to 20 rarely observed V segments, including chromosome 9 orphons, because counts were too low. According to a later genetic analysis, donors in an Asian-associated ancestry cluster had fewer N-insertions in productive TCRs than the approximately 710-donor mean. CMV serostatus was the only immune exposure information available for the cohort. Across donors, most TCR sequences were observed very rarely, whereas some public TCRs were present in many individuals. Correlated functional status among segregating V segments might reflect linkage disequilibrium, but an unknown experimental factor could not be ruled out.

The library was made by the immunoSEQ multiplex PCR assay. For the multiplex PCR, a mixture combining 60 forward primers for TCR Vbeta segments and 13 reverse primers for TCR Jbeta segments was used. Amplification of the CDR3 region of rearranged TCR beta genes was performed with a multiplex PCR assay on genomic DNA. The amplified TCR beta libraries were sequenced on the Illumina HiSeq System as 87-base-pair reads. In the authors' own workflow: A later analysis tallied around 80 million unique TCR beta chains across the 700 or so repertoires, and some 10 million of those chains were shared by two or more donors. To remove PCR and sequencing errors, raw reads were error-corrected and collapsed into unique sequences using a nearest-neighbor algorithm that merged closely related sequences. CDR3 sequences were aligned to IMGT reference sequences to assign V, D and J gene segments. For a sequence to be retained, a match of at least six nucleotides to both a V gene segment and a J gene segment was required. A rearrangement counted as productive if the CDR3 had no stop codons and remained in frame with V and J, and every other rearrangement counted as non-productive. CDR3 was defined according to IMGT convention as the region running from the second conserved V-encoded cysteine to the conserved J-encoded phenylalanine. The earlier analysis of some 540 of the donors excluded any sequence lacking an unambiguous match to a single V gene segment. In an earlier analysis of 500 to 750 of the donors, V segments were called functional above 56.7% productive rearrangements and were called segregating when the between-donor standard deviation exceeded 5%. A statistical classification framework was built for diagnosing cytomegalovirus status from the catalog of TCR beta chain sequences. In a later analysis, V and J genes were assigned by comparing TCR nucleotide sequences against IMGT/GENE-DB human TR gene sequences. A later analysis assigned CDR3 sequences and most-parsimonious VDJ recombination scenarios with the TCRdist pipeline. A later analysis defined each TCR beta chain by its CDR3 amino acid sequence plus V-gene family, and excluded reads lacking a unique V-gene family. To address suspected cross-contamination and a sequencing artifact, a later analysis removed 450 to 700 highly shared, low-generation-probability nucleotide sequences. In a later analysis, a clonal expansion index for each public chain was calculated from normalized within-repertoire ranks of inferred template counts. In a later analysis, generation probabilities were computed using a VDJ recombination model fitted to out-of-frame rearrangements, and the results were checked against IGoR. In a later analysis, TCR-TCR, TCR-HLA and TCR-CMV co-occurrence was scored with hypergeometric tests, and a repertoire-size bias correction was applied to TCR pairs. To estimate false discovery rates, a later analysis permuted the HLA or CMV assignments 20 times. In a later analysis, co-occurring TCRs were grouped with DBSCAN, and TCRdist sequence similarity was added when clustering was performed within HLA-allele-positive subsets. Repertoires with fewer than 30,000 or more than 120,000 public chains, plus five repertoires with anomalous nucleotide sharing, were excluded from co-occurrence clustering. TCRdb took over this immuneACCESS table, retaining in-frame rearrangements with V and J assigned. Such tables are incomplete; in checked studies, under half of the missing clones stem from an unresolved V gene, and the remainder is unexplained. That table supplies the V and J calls and clone size; D and trimming were determined from the DNA. The sample yields approximately 190,000 clones; 65% to 90% were counted once. Approximately 6% of the sample goes to the ten largest clones.

The sample comprised PBMCs. The rearrangement joined TRBV7-2 to TRBJ2-7; no D segment can be confidently identified. The sequence came from a man in his forties or fifties in good health and CMV-seropositive. The CDR3 has the sequence CASSLGQPTAEQYF. The nucleotide sequence is given as TGTGCCAGCAGCTTAGGTCAGCCGACTGCCGAGCAGTACTTC.